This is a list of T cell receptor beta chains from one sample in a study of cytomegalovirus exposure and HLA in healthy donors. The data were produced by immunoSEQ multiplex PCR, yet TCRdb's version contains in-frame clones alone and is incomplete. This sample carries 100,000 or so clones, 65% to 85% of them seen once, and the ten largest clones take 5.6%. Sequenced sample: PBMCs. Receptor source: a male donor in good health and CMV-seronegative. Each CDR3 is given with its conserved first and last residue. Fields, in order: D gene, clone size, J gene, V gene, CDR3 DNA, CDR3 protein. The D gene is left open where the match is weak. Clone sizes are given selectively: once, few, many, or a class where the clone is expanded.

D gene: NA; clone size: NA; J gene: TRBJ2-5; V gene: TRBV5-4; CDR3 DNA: TGTGCCAGCAGCTTGCGGGAAGGACCTAAAGAGACCCAGTACTTC; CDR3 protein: CASSLREGPKETQYF
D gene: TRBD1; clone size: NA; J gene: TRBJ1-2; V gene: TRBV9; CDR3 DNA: TGTGCCAGCAGCACGCCGGGACAGGGTAGGGGCTACACCTTC; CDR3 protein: CASSTPGQGRGYTF
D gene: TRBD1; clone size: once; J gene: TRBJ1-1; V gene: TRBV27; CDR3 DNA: TGTGCCAGCAGCCGCAGGGGGCCAATTGAAGCTTTCTTT; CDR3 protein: CASSRRGPIEAFF
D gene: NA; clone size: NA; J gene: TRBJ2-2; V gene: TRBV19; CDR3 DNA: TGTGCCAGTAGTATCACCCGATTGAGGGCCGGGGAGCTGTTTTTT; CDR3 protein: CASSITRLRAGELFF
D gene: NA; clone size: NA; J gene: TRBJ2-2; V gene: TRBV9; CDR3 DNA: TGTGCCAGCAGCGTAGCCCAGGGGCATGGCACCGGGGAGCTGTTTTTT; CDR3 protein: CASSVAQGHGTGELFF
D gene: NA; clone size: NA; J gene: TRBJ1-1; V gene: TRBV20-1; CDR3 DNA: TGCAGTGCTCGACTTATGACTGAAGCTTTCTTT; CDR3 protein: CSARLMTEAFF
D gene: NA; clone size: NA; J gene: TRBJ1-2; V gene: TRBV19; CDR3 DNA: TGTGCCAGTAGTATAGTCACAGGGATATCGGGCTACACCTTC; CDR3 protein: CASSIVTGISGYTF
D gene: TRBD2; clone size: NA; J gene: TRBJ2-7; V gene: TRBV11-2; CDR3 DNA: TGTGCCAGCAGCCGAGGGACTAGCGGGAACCACGAGCAGTACTTC; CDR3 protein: CASSRGTSGNHEQYF
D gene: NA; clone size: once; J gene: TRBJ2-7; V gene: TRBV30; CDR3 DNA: TGTGCCTGGAGTGTACCCCCCCCCGGGGATGGACACGAGCAGTACTTC; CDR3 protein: CAWSVPPPGDGHEQYF
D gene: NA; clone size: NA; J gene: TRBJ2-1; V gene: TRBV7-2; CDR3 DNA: TGTGCCAGCAGATGGCCCCTAGGACTAATGAACAATGAGCAGTTCTTC; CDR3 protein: CASRWPLGLMNNEQFF
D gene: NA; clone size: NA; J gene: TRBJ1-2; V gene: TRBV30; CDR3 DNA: TGTGCCCGCGCGACAGCCTATGGCTACACCTTC; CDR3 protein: CARATAYGYTF